Presented here are 11 T cell receptor beta chains from one specimen sequenced in a study of vaccination effects on CD4 cells after COVID-19. These TCRs' antigens remain unknown. Antigen-specific CD4+ T cells expanded by the ViraFEST assay with viral peptide pools were then sequenced. Cultured cells yielded isolated CD4+ T cells after more than nine days. All study participants received two doses of BNT162b2 or mRNA-1273 vaccine. TCRdb keeps only in-frame clones here, not all; method: immunoSEQ multiplex PCR. The sample lists about 59,000 clones, around 80% occurring once. This material consisted of CD4+ T cells from PBMCs cultured with HCoV-OC43 spike peptides, taken after COVID-19 vaccination. Subset here: HCoV-OC43 spike overlapping peptide pool stimulation. The origin of the receptors is a human donor who received a COVID-19 vaccine.

V usage is TRBV21-1 and J usage is TRBJ1-3. TRBV21-1 is labeled a pseudogene. The CDR3 is 17 residues long. The CDR3 nucleotides are TGTGCCAGCAGCAAAGCGAGTCCTACGGAGGCTGGAAACACCATATATTTT. Translation: CASSKASPTEAGNTIYF.

This clone was found a few times. The chain recombines TRBV4-1 with TRBJ2-3; D may be TRBD2 (5 bases). Germline V lookup: CDR1 MGHRA, CDR2 YSYEKL. The V and J ends lost 0 bases and 5 bases respectively, with 15 bases between them. The CDR3 sequence is 16 residues long. CDR3 residues: CASSQDRAGRGDTQYF. The CDR3, as DNA: TGCGCCAGCAGCCAAGATCGGGCGGGTCGGGGAGATACGCAGTATTTT.

J is TRBJ2-1 and V is TRBV5-1, with D maybe TRBD2 (7 bases). Germline CDR1 SGHRS, CDR2 YFSETQ. The CDR3 runs 13 residues. Trimming cost V 6 bases and J 5 bases, with 12 bases left between them. CDR3 nucleotide sequence: TGCGCCAGCAAAGAGGGGGGGAACAATGAGCAGTTCTTC. It encodes CASKEGGNNEQFF. Drawing the rest from reference TRBV5-1 and TRBJ2-1, the complete variable domain is KAGVTQTPRYLIKTRGQQVTLSCSPISGHRSVSWYQQTPGQGLQFLFEYFSETQRNKGNFPGRFSGRQFSNSRSEMNVSTLELGDSALYLCASKEGGNNEQFFGPGTRLTVL.

The chain is built from TRBV6-1 and TRBJ1-4; D unresolved. Germline CDR1 MNHNS, CDR2 SASEGT. The CDR3 covers 14 residues. V was cut by 1 base and J by 4 bases, with 7 bases left in between. The CDR3 DNA is TGTGCCAGCAGTGAAGGACCGTTTAATGAAAAACTGTTTTTT. It specifies CASSEGPFNEKLFF.

The gene calls are TRBV5-5 and TRBJ1-3; D is perhaps TRBD1 (5 bases). CDR1 is SGHKS and CDR2 is YYEKEE in the germline V gene (reference sequence). This CDR3 has 14 residues. The V gene lost 4 bases and the J gene lost 4 bases, with 12 bases spanning the gap. CDR3 in amino acids: CASSLAGVGNTIYF. CDR3 in DNA: TGTGCCAGCAGCCTGGCGGGGGTCGGAAACACCATATATTTT.

Only one count was recorded for this clone. The chain combines TRBV6-5 with TRBJ1-6; D is perhaps TRBD1 (6 bases). The CDR3 contains 15 residues. V lost 0 bases, J lost 9 bases, and 12 bases lay in between. Germline CDR1 is MNHEY and CDR2 is SVGAGI. In DNA form, the CDR3 reads TGTGCCAGCAGTTACTCGAGGACAGTGGTTTCACCCCTCCACTTT. Translated: CASSYSRTVVSPLHF.

The rearrangement uses TRBV5-1 and TRBJ2-1; 10 positions agree with TRBD2. The CDR3 has 16 residues. V trimming: 4 bases; J trimming: 7 bases; junction bases outside the gene matches: 11. Germline lookup yields CDR1 SGHRS and CDR2 YFSETQ. CDR3 in DNA: TGCGCCAGCAGCCTTACTAGCGGGGCAGGCGTGAATGAGCAGTTCTTC. It is translated as CASSLTSGAGVNEQFF.

This chain uses TRBV19 with TRBJ2-6; tentatively, D is TRBD1 (6 bases). The CDR3 is 16 amino acids. The germline gives CDR1 LNHDA, CDR2 SQIVND (reference sequence). V was cut by 10 bases and J by 0 bases, with 16 bases left in between. In nucleotides, the CDR3 is TGTGCCACCTCCGGGACACCAAGCTCTGGGGCCAACGTCCTGACTTTC. This sequence encodes CATSGTPSSGANVLTF.

This chain connects TRBV5-5 to TRBJ1-2, with TRBD1 as a possible D gene (6 bases). Deletions cut 4 bases from V and 11 bases from J, with 24 bases between. Germline CDR1 reads SGHKS; CDR2 reads YYEKEE (reference sequence). CDR3 length: 15 amino acids. Here the CDR3 reads CASSGGPHPAYRYTF. As DNA, the CDR3 is TGTGCCAGCAGCGGGGGGCCTCACCCAGCCTATCGGTACACCTTC.

V is TRBV5-8 and J is TRBJ2-3; no clear D. Germline V gene data show CDR1 as SGHTS and CDR2 as YDEGEE. V gave up 0 bases and J gave up 2 bases, with 7 bases separating them. The CDR3 sequence is 14 residues long. CDR3 DNA sequence: TGTGCCAGCAGCTTGGTTGTAATCACAGATACGCAGTATTTT. As protein: CASSLVVITDTQYF.

The chain carries TRBV4-3 and TRBJ2-1, with D perhaps given as TRBD1 or TRBD2 (6 bases each). CDR3 length equals 18 residues. Germline CDR1 LGHNA, CDR2 YSLEER. V was pared by 0 bases and J by 6 bases, with 21 bases between. CDR3 loop: CASSQDHTGASTPNEQFF. DNA of the CDR3: TGCGCCAGCAGCCAAGACCATACGGGGGCCTCCACCCCCAATGAGCAGTTCTTC.